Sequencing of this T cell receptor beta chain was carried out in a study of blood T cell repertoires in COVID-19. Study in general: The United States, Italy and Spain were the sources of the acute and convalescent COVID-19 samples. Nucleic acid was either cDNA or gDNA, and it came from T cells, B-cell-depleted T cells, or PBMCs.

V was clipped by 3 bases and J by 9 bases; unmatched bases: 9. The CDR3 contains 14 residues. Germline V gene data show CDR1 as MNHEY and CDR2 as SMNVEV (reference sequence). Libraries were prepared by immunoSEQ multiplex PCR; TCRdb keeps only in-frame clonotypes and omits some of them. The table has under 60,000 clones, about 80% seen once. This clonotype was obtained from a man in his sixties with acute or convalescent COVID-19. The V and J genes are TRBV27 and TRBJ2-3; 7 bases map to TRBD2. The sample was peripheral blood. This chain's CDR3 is CASSFKWGGDTQYF. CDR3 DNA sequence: TGTGCCAGCAGTTTTAAGTGGGGGGGGGACACGCAGTATTTT.